The 3 T cell receptor beta chains below all came from one sample that was sequenced in a study of shared clonotypes between healthy human individuals. Data came from immunoSEQ multiplex PCR; TCRdb stores just in-frame clones and leaves some out. In the table there are about 1.1 million clones, 75% to 80% of which are singletons. The sample consisted of memory CD4+ T cells from PBMCs. Subset in this sample: CD45RA-negative fraction. The receptors stem from a man younger than 35 in good health. Some clones in this sample may be carry-over from other donors' samples.

The chain is built from TRBV18 and TRBJ2-1; D is unclear. In germline, CDR1 is KGHSH, CDR2 LQKENI. The germline V and J ends were trimmed by 3 bases and 7 bases, with 19 bases remaining between them. The CDR3 extends over 16 amino acids. CDR3 sequence: CASSPLGLPSYNEQFF. The DNA for the CDR3 is TGTGCCAGCTCACCCTTGGGTTTGCCCAGCTATAATGAGCAGTTCTTC.

This chain joins TRBV11-3 and TRBJ1-4; 7 bases fit TRBD1. Germline trimming cut 2 bases from V and 1 base from J; bases unmatched to any gene: 10. The CDR3 totals 18 residues. The germline gives CDR1 SGHNT, CDR2 YENEEA. DNA of the CDR3: TGTGCCAGCAGCTTAACTGGACGTGGGACAGTAACTAATGAAAAACTGTTTTTT. This encodes CASSLTGRGTVTNEKLFF. Filled out from reference TRBV11-3 and TRBJ1-4, the complete variable domain reads EAGVVQSPRYKIIEKKQPVAFWCNPISGHNTLYWYLQNLGQGPELLIRYENEEAVDDSQLPKDRFSAERLKGVDSTLKIQPAELGDSAVYLCASSLTGRGTVTNEKLFFGSGTQLSVL.

The chain employs TRBV28 and TRBJ2-5; 10 bases are a match to TRBD2. CDR1 is MDHEN, CDR2 SYDVKM, per germline. This CDR3 region has 18 residues. The ends lost 7 bases at V and 5 bases at J; junction bases unmatched: 19. CDR3 coding DNA: TGTGCCAGCATCAATCTTGGGGGGACTAGCGAGGTCGGGGAGACCCAGTACTTC. Encoded protein: CASINLGGTSEVGETQYF.